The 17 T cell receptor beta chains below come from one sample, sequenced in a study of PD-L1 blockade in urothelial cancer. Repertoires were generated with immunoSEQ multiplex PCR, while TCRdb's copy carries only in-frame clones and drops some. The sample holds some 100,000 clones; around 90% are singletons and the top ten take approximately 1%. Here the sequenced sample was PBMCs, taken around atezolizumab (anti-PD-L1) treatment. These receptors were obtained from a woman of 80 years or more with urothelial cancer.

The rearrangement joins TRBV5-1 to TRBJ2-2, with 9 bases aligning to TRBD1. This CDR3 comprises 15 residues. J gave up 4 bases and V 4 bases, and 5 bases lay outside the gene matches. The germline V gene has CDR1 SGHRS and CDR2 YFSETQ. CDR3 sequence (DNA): TGCGCCAGCAGCCCGGACAGGGGAGTCACCGGGGAGCTGTTTTTT. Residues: CASSPDRGVTGELFF.

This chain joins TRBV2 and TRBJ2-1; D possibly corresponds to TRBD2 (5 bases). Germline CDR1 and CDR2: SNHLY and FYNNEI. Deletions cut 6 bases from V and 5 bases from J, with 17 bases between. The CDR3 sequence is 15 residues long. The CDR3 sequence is CASRGPLPGNNEQFF. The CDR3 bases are TGTGCCAGCAGGGGCCCTCTACCGGGGAACAATGAGCAGTTCTTC. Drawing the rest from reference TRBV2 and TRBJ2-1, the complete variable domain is EPEVTQTPSHQVTQMGQEVILRCVPISNHLYFYWYRQILGQKVEFLVSFYNNEISEKSEIFDDQFSVERPDGSNFTLKIRSTKLEDSAMYFCASRGPLPGNNEQFFGPGTRLTVL.

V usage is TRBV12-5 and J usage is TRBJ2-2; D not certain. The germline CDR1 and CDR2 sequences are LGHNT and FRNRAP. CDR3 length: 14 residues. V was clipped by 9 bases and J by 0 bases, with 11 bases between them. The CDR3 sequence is CASTLGTNTGELFF. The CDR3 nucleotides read TGTGCTAGCACGTTGGGCACGAACACCGGGGAGCTGTTTTTT.

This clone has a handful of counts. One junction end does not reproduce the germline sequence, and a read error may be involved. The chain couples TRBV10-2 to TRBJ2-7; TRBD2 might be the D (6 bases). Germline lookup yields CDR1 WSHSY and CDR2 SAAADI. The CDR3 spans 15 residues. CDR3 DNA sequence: TGCGCCAGCAGAGAGTTAGCGGCATCAACCTACGAGCAGTACTTC. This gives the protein CASRELAASTYEQYF.

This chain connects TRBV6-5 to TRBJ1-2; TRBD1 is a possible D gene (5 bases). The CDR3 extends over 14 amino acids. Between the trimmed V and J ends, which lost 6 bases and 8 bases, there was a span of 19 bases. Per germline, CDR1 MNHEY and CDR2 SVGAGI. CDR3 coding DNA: TGTGCCAGCAGGGGTCTAGGGCAGGGCACAGGCTACACCTTC. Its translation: CASRGLGQGTGYTF.

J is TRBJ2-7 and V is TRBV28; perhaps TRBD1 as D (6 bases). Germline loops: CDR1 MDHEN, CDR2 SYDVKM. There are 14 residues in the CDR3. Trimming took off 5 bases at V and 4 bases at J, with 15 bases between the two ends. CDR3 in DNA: TGTGCCAGCAGTCAGAACAGGGCCCGGTACGAGCAGTACTTC. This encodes CASSQNRARYEQYF.

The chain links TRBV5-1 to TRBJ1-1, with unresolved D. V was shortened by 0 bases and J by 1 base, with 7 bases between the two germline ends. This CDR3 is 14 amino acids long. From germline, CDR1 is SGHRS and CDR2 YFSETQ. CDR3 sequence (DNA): TGCGCCAGCAGCTTGGGAGGGCGGAACACTGAAGCTTTCTTT. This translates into CASSLGGRNTEAFF. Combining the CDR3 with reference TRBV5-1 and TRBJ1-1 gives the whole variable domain KAGVTQTPRYLIKTRGQQVTLSCSPISGHRSVSWYQQTPGQGLQFLFEYFSETQRNKGNFPGRFSGRQFSNSRSEMNVSTLELGDSALYLCASSLGGRNTEAFFGQGTRLTVV.

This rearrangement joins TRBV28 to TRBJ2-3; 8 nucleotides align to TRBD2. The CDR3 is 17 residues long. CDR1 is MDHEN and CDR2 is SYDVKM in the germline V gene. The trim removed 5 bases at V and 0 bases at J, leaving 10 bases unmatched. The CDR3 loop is CASSALTSGLSTDTQYF. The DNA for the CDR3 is TGTGCCAGCAGTGCCCTTACTAGCGGCCTTAGCACAGATACGCAGTATTTT.

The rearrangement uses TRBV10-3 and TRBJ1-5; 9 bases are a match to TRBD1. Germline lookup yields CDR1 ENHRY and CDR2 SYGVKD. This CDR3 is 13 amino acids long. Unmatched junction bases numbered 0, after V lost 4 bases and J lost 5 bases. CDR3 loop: CAISGTGDQPQHF. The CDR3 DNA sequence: TGTGCCATCAGTGGGACAGGGGATCAGCCCCAGCATTTT.

CDR3 nucleotides: TGTGCCAGCAGCTTGGACAGGGCTGGGGCCAACGTCCTGACTTTC. It translates to CASSLDRAGANVLTF. V gene TRBV7-7 combines with J gene TRBJ2-6; 8 nucleotides align to TRBD1. CDR1 and CDR2 (germline): SSHAT, FNYEAQ (reference sequence). The length of the CDR3 is 15 residues. V trimming: 3 bases; J trimming: 2 bases; junction bases outside the gene matches: 0.

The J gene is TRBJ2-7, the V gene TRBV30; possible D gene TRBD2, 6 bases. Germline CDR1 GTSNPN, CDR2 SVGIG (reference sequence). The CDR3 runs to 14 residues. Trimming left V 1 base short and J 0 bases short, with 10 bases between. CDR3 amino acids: CAWSAGSGSYEQYF. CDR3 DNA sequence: TGTGCCTGGAGTGCAGGTAGCGGCTCCTACGAGCAGTACTTC.

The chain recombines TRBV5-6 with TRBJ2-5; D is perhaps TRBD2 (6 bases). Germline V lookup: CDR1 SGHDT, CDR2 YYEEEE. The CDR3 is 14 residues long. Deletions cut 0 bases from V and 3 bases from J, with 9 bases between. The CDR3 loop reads CASSLAGEEETQYF. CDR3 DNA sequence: TGTGCCAGCAGCTTGGCGGGAGAGGAAGAGACCCAGTACTTC.

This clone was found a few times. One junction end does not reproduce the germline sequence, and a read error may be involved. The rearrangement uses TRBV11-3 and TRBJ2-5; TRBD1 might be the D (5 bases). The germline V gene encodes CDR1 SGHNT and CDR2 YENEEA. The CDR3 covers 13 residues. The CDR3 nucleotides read TGTGCCAGCAGCGGGCAGGGCAAAGATACCCAGTACTTC. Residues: CASSGQGKDTQYF.

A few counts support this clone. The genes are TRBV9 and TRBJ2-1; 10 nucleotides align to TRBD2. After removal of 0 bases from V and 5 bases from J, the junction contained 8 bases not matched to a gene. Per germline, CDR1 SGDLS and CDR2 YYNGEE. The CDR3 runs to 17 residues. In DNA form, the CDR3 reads TGTGCCAGCAGCGTAGGGCTAGCGGGAGTCAGGGACAATGAGCAGTTCTTC. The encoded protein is CASSVGLAGVRDNEQFF.

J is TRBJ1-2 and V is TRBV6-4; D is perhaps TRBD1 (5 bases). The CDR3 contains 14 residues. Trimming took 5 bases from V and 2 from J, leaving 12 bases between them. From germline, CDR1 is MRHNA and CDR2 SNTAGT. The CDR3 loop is CASSPLGGNYGYTF. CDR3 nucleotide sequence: TGTGCCAGCAGTCCACTGGGGGGGAACTATGGCTACACCTTC.

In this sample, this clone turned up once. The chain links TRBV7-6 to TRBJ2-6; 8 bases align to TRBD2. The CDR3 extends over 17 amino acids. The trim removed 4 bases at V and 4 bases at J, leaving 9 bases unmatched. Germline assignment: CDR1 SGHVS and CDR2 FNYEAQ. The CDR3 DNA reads TGTGCCAGCAGCTCCATCAGCGGGAGCGCCGGGGCCAACGTCCTGACTTTC. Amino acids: CASSSISGSAGANVLTF.

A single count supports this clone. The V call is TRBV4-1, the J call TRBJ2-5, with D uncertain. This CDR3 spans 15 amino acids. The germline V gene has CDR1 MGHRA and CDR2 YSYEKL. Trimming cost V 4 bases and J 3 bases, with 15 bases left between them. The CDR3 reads CASSPDWQRKETQYF. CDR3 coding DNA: TGCGCCAGCAGCCCCGATTGGCAGCGAAAAGAGACCCAGTACTTC.